Shown below are 17 T cell receptor beta chains from a single sample sequenced in a study of PD-1 blockade in classical Hodgkin lymphoma. Every single patient, without exception, relapsed after autologous stem cell transplantation, and brentuximab vedotin exposure varied. TCRdb keeps only in-frame clones here, not all; method: immunoSEQ multiplex PCR. This sample yields 90,000 to 100,000 clones, of which 80% to 95% are seen a single time; 2.8% belongs to the top ten. This specimen was peripheral blood mononuclear cells (PBMCs), taken at baseline. The receptors come from a human donor with classical Hodgkin lymphoma.

The CDR3 spells CASSFGYRGRWAFF. The CDR3 DNA sequence: TGTGCCAGCAGTTTCGGATACAGGGGGCGCTGGGCTTTCTTT. The chain couples TRBV28 to TRBJ1-1; 9 bases fit TRBD1. The CDR3 totals 14 residues. The ends lost 3 bases at V and 11 bases at J; junction bases unmatched: 10. CDR1 is MDHEN and CDR2 is SYDVKM in the germline V gene.

V gene TRBV11-2 combines with J gene TRBJ2-1; 9 bases align to TRBD2. J lost 8 bases, V lost 7 bases, and 15 bases had no gene match. Germline CDR1 and CDR2: SGHAT and FQNNGV. The CDR3 spans 16 residues. The CDR3 spells CASTLTLAGIPHEQFF. CDR3 coding DNA: TGTGCCAGCACCTTGACCCTAGCGGGAATTCCCCATGAGCAGTTCTTC.

The V gene is TRBV27, the J gene TRBJ1-2, with TRBD1 matching over 12 bases. The CDR3 is made up of 15 amino acids. CDR1 MNHEY and CDR2 SMNVEV come from the germline V gene (reference sequence). The J segment lost 7 bases and the V segment lost 5 bases, leaving 8 bases of the junction unmatched. CDR3 in DNA: TGTGCCAGCAGTCTCACGGGACAGGGGGCTGTTGGCTACACCTTC. This gives the protein CASSLTGQGAVGYTF.

The rearrangement joins TRBV7-2 to TRBJ2-7; D might be TRBD2 (6 bases). Trimming took off 6 bases at V and 0 bases at J, with 18 bases between the two ends. CDR1 and CDR2 (germline): SGHTA, FQGNSA. This CDR3 spans 16 amino acids. The CDR3 region has the DNA TGTGCCAGCAGTCCAAGAGGGGCGGGGCTCTCCTACGAGCAGTACTTC. This gives the protein CASSPRGAGLSYEQYF.

V gene TRBV19 combines with J gene TRBJ2-2, with TRBD2 identical over 7 bases. This CDR3 is built from 14 residues. The V gene's germline CDR1 is LNHDA and CDR2 SQIVND (reference sequence). The ends lost 10 bases at V and 0 bases at J; junction bases unmatched: 5. The CDR3 protein is CATLAGTNTGELFF. The CDR3 DNA is TGTGCCACCTTAGCGGGTACGAACACCGGGGAGCTGTTTTTT.

This chain uses TRBV9 with TRBJ2-7; D is uncertain. Germline V gene data show CDR1 as SGDLS and CDR2 as YYNGEE. This CDR3 contains 14 residues. V was cut by 3 bases and J by 6 bases, with 16 bases left in between. CDR3 protein: CASSAEVPPREQYF. As DNA, the CDR3 is TGTGCCAGCAGCGCGGAAGTCCCCCCCCGCGAGCAGTACTTC.

J is TRBJ2-7 and V is TRBV23-1; 7 positions agree with TRBD1. TRBV23-1 is an open reading frame whose function is uncertain. Unmatched junction bases numbered 7, after V lost 3 bases and J lost 2 bases. This CDR3 contains 15 residues. The CDR3 here is CASSHPEGAPYEQYF. The CDR3 DNA reads as TGCGCCAGCAGTCATCCAGAGGGGGCCCCCTACGAGCAGTACTTC.

This clone was seen once. The chain has TRBV7-6 and TRBJ2-3, with TRBD2 identical over 7 bases. J lost 1 base, V lost 3 bases, and 7 bases had no gene match. CDR1 is SGHVS, CDR2 FNYEAQ, per germline. This CDR3 contains 16 residues. CDR3: CASSFLAEEGTDTQYF. Here the CDR3 DNA reads TGTGCCAGCAGCTTTCTAGCGGAGGAGGGCACAGATACGCAGTATTTT.

As for this clone: The junction and the germline gene differ at one end; a read error may be behind it. The rearrangement links TRBV6-5 to TRBJ2-7, with TRBD1 matching 8 bases. Germline CDR1 MNHEY, CDR2 SVGAGI. The CDR3 has 13 residues. CDR3 sequence reads: CASRGQGFGVTIF. For the CDR3, the DNA is TGTGCCAGCAGAGGACAGGGCTTTGGAGTGACTATCTTC.

The chain recombines TRBV30 with TRBJ2-7; D not certain. CDR1 and CDR2 (germline): GTSNPN, SVGIG (reference sequence). This CDR3 spans 12 amino acids. The V gene lost 7 bases and the J gene lost 2 bases, with 12 bases spanning the gap. DNA for the CDR3: TGTGCCTCCGAAAACATGGCCTACGAGCAGTACTTC. It codes for CASENMAYEQYF.

The chain couples TRBV30 to TRBJ1-1; 8 bases agree with TRBD1. Germline trimming cut 5 bases from V and 7 bases from J; bases unmatched to any gene: 6. Germline CDR1 reads GTSNPN; CDR2 reads SVGIG (reference sequence). This CDR3 is built from 12 residues. The CDR3 loop is CAWHRDRREAFF. The CDR3 DNA sequence: TGTGCCTGGCACCGGGACAGGCGTGAAGCTTTCTTT.

This chain uses TRBV18 with TRBJ1-1; D is perhaps TRBD1 (5 bases). From germline, CDR1 is KGHSH and CDR2 LQKENI. The CDR3 runs 17 residues. Between the trimmed V and J ends, which lost 2 bases and 0 bases, there was a span of 16 bases. The CDR3 sequence: CASSPLGGRGMNTEAFF. Written as DNA, the CDR3 is TGTGCCAGCTCACCATTGGGGGGGAGGGGTATGAACACTGAAGCTTTCTTT.

V gene TRBV27 combines with J gene TRBJ2-5, with D maybe TRBD2 (5 bases). The length of the CDR3 is 13 residues. V lost 3 bases, J lost 2 bases, and 7 bases lay in between. Looked up from germline, CDR1 is MNHEY and CDR2 is SMNVEV (reference sequence). This CDR3 reads CASSFEGQETQYF. For the CDR3, the DNA is TGTGCCAGCAGTTTTGAGGGACAAGAGACCCAGTACTTC.

This chain joins TRBV28 and TRBJ2-7; no firm D call. Germline CDR1 is MDHEN and CDR2 is SYDVKM. V was pared by 3 bases and J by 3 bases, with 9 bases between. The CDR3 runs to 13 residues. Written as DNA, the CDR3 is TGTGCCAGCAGTTTGCCAGGAATCTACGAGCAGTACTTC. It codes for CASSLPGIYEQYF.

J is TRBJ2-5 and V is TRBV5-6, with D unclear. The J call may not be correct, given that the DNA end is closer to TRBJ2-7. This CDR3 spans 12 amino acids. The germline gives CDR1 SGHDT, CDR2 YYEEEE. CDR3: CASSSGSYEQYF. In nucleotides, the CDR3 is TGTGCCAGCAGCTCCGGCTCCTACGAGCAGTACTTC.

The J gene is TRBJ2-3, the V gene TRBV28; 7 bases align to TRBD1. J was trimmed by 4 bases and V by 5 bases; bases with no gene match: 9. This CDR3 spans 15 amino acids. Per germline, CDR1 MDHEN and CDR2 SYDVKM. In DNA form, the CDR3 reads TGTGCCAGCAGTATTGGGCCAGGGGGTCCAGATACGCAGTATTTT. Translation gives CASSIGPGGPDTQYF.

The chain recombines TRBV6-6 with TRBJ1-1; no firm D call. Between the trimmed V and J ends, which lost 0 bases and 0 bases, there was a span of 8 bases. In germline, CDR1 is MNHNY, CDR2 SVGAGI (reference sequence). The CDR3 is 15 amino acids. The CDR3 reads CASSYSNALNTEAFF. The DNA of the CDR3 is TGTGCCAGCAGTTACTCCAATGCACTGAACACTGAAGCTTTCTTT.